The 2 T cell receptor beta chains below all came from one sample that was sequenced in a study of cytomegalovirus exposure and HLA in healthy donors. Researchers ran the PCR with 60 Vbeta and 13 Jbeta primers. Data came from immunoSEQ multiplex PCR; TCRdb stores just in-frame clones and leaves some out. The table includes 250,000 or so clones, about 81% detected once. Sequencing was performed on PBMCs. The source of these receptors is a woman aged 55-69 years in good health and CMV-seropositive.

V gene TRBV19 combines with J gene TRBJ2-3; possible D gene TRBD1, 6 bases. CDR1 is LNHDA and CDR2 is SQIVND in the germline V gene (reference sequence). The germline V and J ends were trimmed by 6 bases and 2 bases, with 21 bases remaining between them. CDR3 length: 17 residues. The CDR3 is CASSDLTGHINTDTQYF. The CDR3 DNA follows: TGTGCCAGTAGCGACCTGACGGGACATATAAACACAGATACGCAGTATTTT.

With respect to this clone: This sample also contains other DNA sequences that code for the same CDR3. This chain connects TRBV19 to TRBJ1-5, with D possibly matching TRBD1 (6 bases). The germline V and J ends were trimmed by 5 bases and 6 bases, with 11 bases remaining between them. The CDR3 has 13 residues. Germline V gives CDR1 LNHDA, CDR2 SQIVND (reference sequence). CDR3 amino acids: CASSDRYGQPQHF. The CDR3 DNA sequence: TGTGCCAGTAGTGACAGGTACGGTCAGCCCCAGCATTTT.